This paragraph reports one T cell receptor beta chain. The target antigen is unknown. V lost 6 bases and J 0 bases, leaving 18 bases between the germline ends. The CDR3 has 17 residues. Germline CDR1 and CDR2: WSHSY and SAAADI. The entry originates in a study of long-term antiretroviral therapy in people with HIV. About the study: The 2015 recommendation for immediate ART came about a decade after the earliest samples.

Survey-level immunoSEQ v3.0 assays were run. Some clones are missing from TCRdb's copy, which holds only in-frame ones; the method was immunoSEQ multiplex PCR. The sample records 30,000 or so clones, more than 85% being singletons. Study conclusions and caveats: Against controls, HIV repertoires showed narrower ranges of CDR3 length. Clones that had undergone expansion before ART dominated the repertoire at all time points.

Each HIV participant was treated in the United States. This chain uses TRBV10-2 with TRBJ1-3; D is undetermined. The clonotype originates from a woman aged 40-49 years with HIV. The material was unsorted PBMCs, obtained around 6.5 years after starting antiretroviral therapy. As DNA, the CDR3 is TGCGCCAGCAGCCTCAAACAGTTCCCGAACTCTGGAAACACCATATATTTT. Its translation: CASSLKQFPNSGNTIYF.